One and the same sample provided the 9 T cell receptor beta chains below, sequenced in a study of shared clonotypes between healthy human individuals. Some clones are missing from TCRdb's copy, which holds only in-frame ones; the method was immunoSEQ multiplex PCR. The sample has about 1 million clones; around 75% are singletons. The sequencing input was memory CD4+ T cells sorted from blood. Regarding subset: CD45RA-negative fraction. Source of these receptors: a man aged 18 to 29 in good health.

This clone was observed once. The same CDR3 is also encoded by other DNA sequences in this sample. This chain uses TRBV6-5 with TRBJ2-7; no reliable D call. Between the trimmed V and J ends, which lost 8 bases and 1 base, there was a span of 9 bases. Germline V lookup: CDR1 MNHEY, CDR2 SVGAGI. The CDR3 extends over 12 amino acids. CDR3: CASRSGSYEQYF. Written as DNA, the CDR3 is TGTGCCAGCCGCTCGGGTTCCTACGAGCAGTACTTC.

V usage is TRBV5-5 and J usage is TRBJ1-6; maybe TRBD1 (5 bases). The V gene lost 1 base and the J gene lost 5 bases, with 13 bases spanning the gap. The CDR3 runs 16 residues. CDR1 is SGHKS and CDR2 is YYEKEE in the germline V gene (reference sequence). CDR3 protein: CASSLSGAVDNSPLHF. In nucleotides, the CDR3 is TGTGCCAGCAGCTTGTCTGGGGCCGTAGATAATTCACCCCTCCACTTT.

Points on this clone: A much larger clone lies a single base off, so this may be a read error. Other nucleotide sequences in the sample specify the same CDR3. V gene TRBV2 combines with J gene TRBJ2-7, with D maybe TRBD2 (6 bases). V lost 3 bases and J lost 6, with 6 bases in between. CDR1 is SNHLY and CDR2 is FYNNEI in the germline V gene. The CDR3 has 11 residues. The CDR3 nucleotides are TGTGCCAGCAGTGAGGGAGGCGAGCAGTACTTC. Translated: CASSEGGEQYF.

This clone was observed a handful of times. This could be a read error, since a much larger clone is one nucleotide away. The chain links TRBV6-1 to TRBJ2-1; 8 bases map to TRBD2. The V gene end was trimmed by 2 bases and the J gene end by 6 bases; junction bases not matched to a gene: 6. The germline CDR1 and CDR2 sequences are MNHNS and SASEGT. This CDR3 region has 15 residues. DNA for the CDR3: TGTGCCAGCAGTGAATCCAGCGGGAGCTTCAATGAGCAGTTCTTC. Its translation is CASSESSGSFNEQFF.

This clone occurred a few times. Other DNA sequences from this sample encode an identical CDR3 as well. V usage is TRBV13 and J usage is TRBJ2-5; D ambiguous. The CDR3 sequence is 11 residues long. Trimming removed 1 base at V and 5 bases at J, with 2 bases between. Germline V gene data show CDR1 as PRHDT and CDR2 as FYEKMQ (reference sequence). For the CDR3, the DNA is TGTGCCAGCAGCTTAGAGGAGACCCAGTACTTC. Translating gives CASSLEETQYF.

This clone appeared a single time. V and J are TRBV7-9 and TRBJ2-7; unclear D gene. V gave up 2 bases and J gave up 6 bases, with 8 bases separating them. The CDR3 has 12 residues. CDR1 is SEHNR and CDR2 is FQNEAQ in the germline V gene (reference sequence). CDR3 amino acids: CASSLWPGEQYF. CDR3 nucleotide sequence: TGTGCCAGCAGCTTATGGCCAGGCGAGCAGTACTTC.

The CDR3 DNA follows: TGTGCCAGGGGGACAGGACAAGAGACCCAGTACTTC. This encodes CARGTGQETQYF. This rearrangement joins TRBV6-1 to TRBJ2-5; TRBD1 agrees at 8 bases. Germline assignment: CDR1 MNHNS and CDR2 SASEGT. This CDR3 comprises 12 residues. The V and J ends lost 9 bases and 2 bases, in that order; junction bases with no gene match: 2.

The rearrangement joins TRBV5-1 to TRBJ2-1; perhaps TRBD2 as D (5 bases). V was trimmed by 4 bases and J by 8 bases, leaving 10 bases between them. The CDR3 covers 12 residues. Germline V lookup: CDR1 SGHRS, CDR2 YFSETQ. The CDR3 bases are TGCGCCAGCAGCAACCTGGGAGATGAGCAGTTCTTC. As protein: CASSNLGDEQFF.

This clone occurred a few times. The V call is TRBV6-5, the J call TRBJ1-6; a possible D gene is TRBD1 (5 bases). CDR3 length: 14 residues. V gave up 6 bases and J gave up 11 bases, with 17 bases separating them. Germline V gives CDR1 MNHEY, CDR2 SVGAGI. The CDR3 is CASSPDRDRPPLHF. The CDR3 DNA is TGTGCCAGCAGCCCAGACAGAGATCGGCCACCCCTCCACTTT.